This T cell receptor (beta chain) derives from a study of T-cell reconstitution after alpha-beta-depleted transplantation in children. This clonotype was seen more than once but under ten times. The TCRbeta library was prepared with unique molecular identifiers. Each CDR3 protein gets one entry after TCRdb re-called the PCR reads with MiXCR. The sample lists 450,000 to 500,000 distinct CDR3 sequences, around 12% occurring once. This clonotype originated in a human donor who donated a stem cell graft to a child with combined immunodeficiency. The specimen comprised PBMCs from the stem cell graft donor, sampled from the stem cell graft.

The CDR3 protein is CAWASFGGTEAFF. The CDR3 nucleotides read TGTGCCTGGGCCTCATTTGGGGGGACTGAAGCTTTCTTT. The J gene is TRBJ1-1, the V gene TRBV30; D is possibly TRBD1 (5 bases). V lost 5 bases, J lost 5 bases, and 15 bases lay in between. The CDR3 totals 13 residues. Germline V gives CDR1 GTSNPN, CDR2 SVGIG (reference sequence).